These T cell receptor beta chains were read from a single sample in a study of cytomegalovirus exposure and HLA in healthy donors. The data were produced by immunoSEQ multiplex PCR, yet TCRdb's version contains in-frame clones alone and is incomplete. The sample carries around 150,000 clones, 70% to 80% recorded once. Material for sequencing was PBMCs. The receptors stem from a woman between 45 and 60 years old in good health and CMV-seronegative. Both conserved end residues are part of each CDR3.

J | length | V | CDR3
TRBJ2-5 | 14 | TRBV9 | CASSVGQGGETQYF
TRBJ1-4 | 16 | TRBV28 | CATFLPGGRANEKLFF
TRBJ1-5 | 14 | TRBV2 | CASSVGASNQPQHF
TRBJ2-1 | 18 | TRBV5-1 | CASSLFGRQGESVNEQFF
TRBJ1-3 | 17 | TRBV5-5 | CASSFRPEDLSGNTIYF
TRBJ1-1 | 15 | TRBV5-1 | CASIPWTGVNTEAFF
TRBJ2-5 | 14 | TRBV5-1 | CASGVDSELETQYF
TRBJ1-4 | 15 | TRBV7-9 | CASSLAQGAHEKLFF
TRBJ1-2 | 17 | TRBV10-3 | CAILGGLQGSPNYGYTF
TRBJ1-2 | 15 | TRBV5-1 | CASSLEGQGTYGYTF
TRBJ1-1 | 13 | TRBV29-1 | CSADRGLNTEAFF